These T cell receptor beta chains were read from a single sample in a study of blood T cell repertoires in COVID-19. Produced via immunoSEQ multiplex PCR; TCRdb's table is partial and in-frame only. The data contain about 180,000 clones, roughly 83% of them seen just once; the ten biggest clones take up roughly an eighth. The sample taken for sequencing was peripheral blood. The receptors originated from a man aged 18 to 30 with active or convalescent COVID-19. CDR3s include the opening cysteine and the closing phenylalanine or tryptophan. A D gene is named only where the DNA matches it firmly. Clone size is not always given. Where it is, it says once, few, many or a class for expanded clones.

>TRBV18|many|TRBD1|TRBJ1-5
CASSPSGGQVNQPQHF
TGTGCCAGCTCACCATCGGGGGGACAGGTCAATCAGCCCCAGCATTTT
>TRBV7-2|few|TRBD1|TRBJ1-1
CASSRQGATAFF
TGTGCCAGCAGTCGACAGGGGGCGACTGCTTTCTTT
>TRBV19|NA|NA|TRBJ1-6
CASSTFARSSYNSPLHF
TGTGCCAGTAGTACCTTCGCCAGAAGCTCCTATAATTCACCCCTCCACTTT
>TRBV9|once|TRBD1|TRBJ1-2
CASSPGTGYGYTF
TGTGCCAGCAGCCCCGGGACAGGGTATGGCTACACCTTC
>TRBV19|NA|NA|TRBJ2-3
CASSIPGHATDTQYF
TGTGCCAGTAGCATCCCAGGACACGCCACAGATACGCAGTATTTT
>TRBV11-2|NA|TRBD2|TRBJ2-1
CASSLAGGIYEQFF
TGTGCCAGCAGCTTAGCGGGAGGGATATATGAGCAGTTCTTC
>TRBV19|NA|NA|TRBJ1-2
CASSGGLGFYGYTF
TGTGCCAGTAGTGGGGGCCTCGGATTCTATGGCTACACCTTC
>TRBV10-3|once|NA|TRBJ2-2
CAISPRQNSLVGGELFF
TGTGCCATCAGCCCCCGACAGAATTCCCTCGTTGGCGGGGAGCTGTTTTTT
>TRBV9|NA|NA|TRBJ1-3
CASSAPNRDPLF
TGTGCCAGCAGCGCCCCTAACAGGGATCCCCTTTTT
>TRBV5-1|NA|TRBD1|TRBJ2-5
CASSGGTGRQETQYF
TGCGCCAGCAGCGGTGGGACAGGGAGACAAGAGACCCAGTACTTC
>TRBV18|NA|NA|TRBJ1-2
CASSPSTGSDGYTF
TGTGCCAGCTCACCATCAACAGGATCCGATGGCTACACCTTC
>TRBV19|NA|TRBD1|TRBJ1-4
CASSPRDRGLDEKLFF
TGTGCCAGTAGTCCCCGGGACAGGGGTTTGGATGAAAAACTGTTTTTT
>TRBV6-5|NA|TRBD1|TRBJ2-7
CASSYTRSDREYEQYF
TGTGCCAGCAGTTACACCCGGTCGGACAGGGAGTACGAGCAGTACTTC
>TRBV5-6|NA|NA|TRBJ2-2
CASSAGTHTGELFF
TGTGCCAGCAGCGCCGGGACACATACCGGGGAGCTGTTTTTT
>TRBV5-1|once|TRBD1|TRBJ2-5
CASSRQGARETQYF
TGCGCCAGCAGCCGACAGGGCGCCAGGGAGACCCAGTACTTC
>TRBV6-4|few|NA|TRBJ2-2
CASSVEGGNTGELFF
TGTGCCAGCAGTGTTGAAGGGGGGAACACCGGGGAGCTGTTTTTT
>TRBV29-1|NA|NA|TRBJ1-3
CSARRDSGNTIYF
TGCAGCGCTCGGCGGGACTCTGGAAACACCATATATTTT
>TRBV7-6|NA|NA|TRBJ2-7
CASSAQGTSYEQYF
TGTGCCAGCAGCGCTCAGGGGACCTCCTACGAGCAGTACTTC
>TRBV7-6|once|NA|TRBJ1-5
CASSLGTEVRQPQHF
TGTGCCAGCAGCTTAGGGACAGAGGTTCGTCAGCCCCAGCATTTT
>TRBV9|NA|NA|TRBJ1-1
CASSARGGPNTEAFF
TGTGCCAGCAGCGCCCGCGGGGGTCCGAACACTGAAGCTTTCTTT
>TRBV6-5|NA|TRBD1|TRBJ1-5
CASSYDRAGNQPQHF
TGTGCCAGCAGTTATGACAGGGCTGGAAATCAGCCCCAGCATTTT
>TRBV2|NA|NA|TRBJ2-7
CASSTDWSSYEQYF
TGTGCCAGCAGTACCGACTGGAGCTCCTACGAGCAGTACTTC
>TRBV18|once|TRBD2|TRBJ2-5
CASSPPAGGPFQETQYF
TGTGCCAGCTCACCGCCTGCGGGAGGGCCTTTCCAAGAGACCCAGTACTTC
>TRBV19|few|NA|TRBJ2-3
CASSTPRYTGKGTDTQYF
TGTGCCAGTAGTACCCCTCGATATACAGGGAAGGGGACAGATACGCAGTATTTT
>TRBV18|once|NA|TRBJ1-1
CASSPQGAEAFF
TGTGCCAGCTCACCACAGGGGGCTGAAGCTTTCTTT
>TRBV7-3|NA|TRBD2|TRBJ2-7
CASSLTAGGFNEQYF
TGTGCCAGCAGCTTAACTGCGGGAGGCTTCAACGAGCAGTACTTC
>TRBV6-6|NA|TRBD1|TRBJ1-2
CASSSPDRVYGGYTF
TGTGCCAGCAGTTCCCCCGACAGGGTGTATGGCGGCTACACCTTC
>TRBV5-1|NA|TRBD1|TRBJ1-5
CASSLEPGQINQPQHF
TGCGCCAGCAGCTTGGAGCCGGGACAGATCAATCAGCCCCAGCATTTT
>TRBV19|NA|TRBD2|TRBJ2-5
CASSIGLALPQETQYF
TGTGCCAGTAGTATAGGACTAGCGCTACCCCAAGAGACCCAGTACTTC
>TRBV7-3|NA|TRBD2|TRBJ2-1
CASSPGTSGMGEQFF
TGTGCCAGCAGCCCCGGGACTAGCGGGATGGGAGAGCAGTTCTTC
>TRBV24-1|NA|TRBD2|TRBJ2-1
CATSDLPSGRASNEQFF
TGTGCCACCAGTGATTTGCCTAGCGGGAGGGCCAGCAATGAGCAGTTCTTC
>TRBV12-5|few|TRBD2|TRBJ2-1
CASGPAPLAGGHHEQFF
TGTGCTAGTGGTCCGGCCCCGCTAGCGGGGGGGCACCATGAGCAGTTCTTC
>TRBV30|NA|NA|TRBJ2-1
CAWRAGMYNEQFF
TGTGCCTGGAGGGCAGGGATGTACAATGAGCAGTTCTTC
>TRBV9|NA|NA|TRBJ2-5
CASSKTTVQETQYF
TGTGCCAGCAGCAAAACGACAGTCCAAGAGACCCAGTACTTC
>TRBV19|NA|TRBD1|TRBJ1-2
CASSGGTGGYGYTF
TGTGCCAGTAGTGGCGGGACAGGAGGGTATGGCTACACCTTC
>TRBV2|NA|TRBD2|TRBJ2-1
CASSGTSGPFNEQFF
TGTGCCAGCAGTGGGACTAGCGGGCCTTTCAATGAGCAGTTCTTC
>TRBV6-5|NA|TRBD1|TRBJ1-4
CASRSDRERKLFF
TGTGCCAGCAGGTCCGACAGGGAAAGGAAACTGTTTTTT
>TRBV5-1|NA|TRBD1|TRBJ1-2
CASRLTGGGYGYTF
TGCGCCAGCAGGTTGACAGGGGGCGGCTATGGCTACACCTTC
>TRBV24-1|NA|NA|TRBJ2-3
CATIRERTNTDTQYF
TGTGCCACAATCCGGGAACGAACTAACACAGATACGCAGTATTTT
>TRBV6-1|NA|NA|TRBJ2-7
CASSEARSVFYEQYF
TGTGCCAGCAGTGAAGCGAGGTCGGTTTTCTACGAGCAGTACTTC
>TRBV10-3|NA|NA|TRBJ2-7
CAISVSGSRDEQYF
TGTGCCATCAGTGTAAGCGGGTCGAGGGACGAGCAGTACTTC
>TRBV11-2|few|TRBD1|TRBJ2-5
CASSLGTGRETQYF
TGTGCCAGCAGCTTGGGGACAGGGAGAGAGACCCAGTACTTC
>TRBV28|NA|TRBD1|TRBJ1-4
CASSPAGTANEKLFF
TGTGCCAGCAGCCCAGCCGGGACAGCTAATGAAAAACTGTTTTTT
>TRBV10-3|few|TRBD1|TRBJ1-2
CAIKGTGIYGYTF
TGTGCCATCAAAGGGACAGGGATATATGGCTACACCTTC
>TRBV20-1|NA|NA|TRBJ2-1
CSARQMNEQFF
TGCAGTGCTAGACAAATGAATGAGCAGTTCTTC
>TRBV11-2|NA|TRBD2|TRBJ2-7
CASSLSYQRGGPYEQYF
TGTGCCAGCAGCTTATCCTATCAGCGGGGTGGACCCTACGAGCAGTACTTC